The 24 T cell receptor beta chains given below trace back to one sample, sequenced in a study of response to subunit inactivated influenza vaccine. MiXCR was run by TCRdb on the RT-PCR reads, yielding one entry per CDR3 protein. The sample yields 600,000 to 700,000 distinct CDR3 sequences, about 15% seen once. Here the sequenced sample was PBMCs from blood, taken approximately 15 days before vaccination. The receptors stem from a man aged 50-60 years who received an inactivated influenza vaccine.

This clonotype has just one count. The rearrangement joins TRBV4-3 to TRBJ2-7, with TRBD2 matching over 10 bases. The CDR3 extends over 15 amino acids. The V gene end was trimmed by 2 bases and the J gene end by 2 bases; junction bases not matched to a gene: 3. CDR1 is LGHNA, CDR2 YSLEER, per germline. The CDR3 sequence is CASSQLAGVTYEQYF. The CDR3 bases are TGCGCCAGCAGCCAACTAGCGGGAGTCACCTACGAGCAGTACTTC.

A few counts support this clonotype. A read error may produce the germline difference seen at one junction end. The chain couples TRBV20-1 to TRBJ2-5; D might be TRBD2 (6 bases). Germline V CDR1 and CDR2: DFQATT, SNEGSKA (reference sequence). The CDR3 is made up of 10 amino acids. The CDR3 reads CSAVNGGDLF. The DNA for the CDR3 is TGCAGTGCGGTCAACGGCGGGGACCTCTTC.

The chain couples TRBV5-5 to TRBJ1-1; no clear D. Trimming shortened V by 4 bases and J by 7 bases, and 14 bases separated the two germline ends. The CDR3 extends over 13 amino acids. From germline, CDR1 is SGHKS and CDR2 YYEKEE (reference sequence). In DNA form, the CDR3 reads TGTGCCAGCAGCCTTCCCGGGAACTTTGAAGCTTTCTTT. Residues: CASSLPGNFEAFF.

This clonotype was recorded a few times. The genes are TRBV11-2 and TRBJ2-7, with D tentatively TRBD1 (5 bases). This CDR3 has 15 amino acids. CDR1 is SGHAT and CDR2 is FQNNGV in the germline V gene. V was trimmed by 0 bases and J by 3 bases, leaving 12 bases between them. CDR3: CASSLDGVGDYEQYF. CDR3 bases: TGTGCCAGCAGCTTAGATGGGGTAGGGGACTACGAGCAGTACTTC. Using reference TRBV11-2 and TRBJ2-7 for the parts outside the CDR3, the full variable domain is EAGVAQSPRYKIIEKRQSVAFWCNPISGHATLYWYQQILGQGPKLLIQFQNNGVVDDSQLPKDRFSAERLKGVDSTLKIQPAKLEDSAVYLCASSLDGVGDYEQYFGPGTRLTVT.

This chain links TRBV7-9 with TRBJ2-1; D is possibly TRBD2 (6 bases). Germline CDR1 SEHNR, CDR2 FQNEAQ (reference sequence). Trimming left V 5 bases short and J 9 bases short, with 14 bases between. The CDR3 has 13 amino acids. The CDR3 region has the DNA TGTGCCAGCAGCCTTAGCGGCTTGTTTGAGCAGTTCTTC. It translates to CASSLSGLFEQFF. The variable domain in full, completed from reference TRBV7-9 and TRBJ2-1, reads DTGVSQNPRHKITKRGQNVTFRCDPISEHNRLYWYRQTLGQGPEFLTYFQNEAQLEKSRLLSDRFSAERPKGSFSTLEIQRTEQGDSAMYLCASSLSGLFEQFFGPGTRLTVL.

This rearrangement joins TRBV7-2 to TRBJ2-1, with 10 nucleotides matching TRBD2. After removal of 6 bases from V and 7 bases from J, the junction contained 9 bases not matched to a gene. This CDR3 is 15 amino acids long. Germline CDR1 SGHTA, CDR2 FQGNSA. The CDR3 nucleotides are TGTGCCAGCAGTAACCATTTTAGCGGGAGGAATGAGCAGTTCTTC. Translated, it gives CASSNHFSGRNEQFF. The full variable domain, its missing parts supplied by reference TRBV7-2 and TRBJ2-1, is GAGVSQSPSNKVTEKGKDVELRCDPISGHTALYWYRQSLGQGLEFLIYFQGNSAPDKSGLPSDRFSAERTGGSVSTLTIQRTQQEDSAVYLCASSNHFSGRNEQFFGPGTRLTVL.

This clonotype has a handful of counts. The rearrangement joins TRBV28 to TRBJ2-1; tentative D call: TRBD2 (5 bases). This CDR3 spans 14 amino acids. Germline assignment: CDR1 MDHEN and CDR2 SYDVKM. Trimming shortened V by 2 bases and J by 9 bases, and 14 bases separated the two germline ends. The CDR3 protein is CASSLLQLAPEQFF. CDR3 DNA sequence: TGTGCCAGCAGTTTACTTCAGCTAGCCCCTGAGCAGTTCTTC.

This clonotype was detected a few times. The genes are TRBV7-8 and TRBJ2-1, with D tentatively TRBD2 (6 bases). Trimming took off 5 bases at V and 6 bases at J, with 17 bases between the two ends. CDR3 size: 15 residues. Germline V CDR1 and CDR2: SGHVS, FQNEAQ. CDR3 protein: CASSRRDLPVNEQFF. In DNA form, the CDR3 reads TGTGCCAGCAGCCGCCGGGACTTACCAGTCAATGAGCAGTTCTTC. Combining the CDR3 with reference TRBV7-8 and TRBJ2-1 gives the whole variable domain GAGVSQSPRYKVAKRGQDVALRCDPISGHVSLFWYQQALGQGPEFLTYFQNEAQLDKSGLPSDRFFAERPEGSVSTLKIQRTQQEDSAVYLCASSRRDLPVNEQFFGPGTRLTVL.

J is TRBJ2-6 and V is TRBV20-1; D is undetermined. V dropped 5 bases and J dropped 2 bases, with 4 bases sitting between them. CDR1 and CDR2 (germline): DFQATT, SNEGSKA (reference sequence). This CDR3 contains 12 residues. CDR3 sequence (DNA): TGCAGTGCTCCAACTGGGGCCAACGTCCTGACTTTC. This codes for CSAPTGANVLTF.

This clonotype was counted only a few times. The J gene is TRBJ2-5, the V gene TRBV6-2 or TRBV6-3; D unresolved. The CDR3 is 13 residues long. The germline V and J ends were trimmed by 0 bases and 5 bases, with 7 bases remaining between them. Germline V lookup: CDR1 MNHEY, CDR2 SVGEGT. The CDR3 DNA is TGTGCCAGCAGTTACTCGAAGGTGGAGACCCAGTACTTC. Protein sequence: CASSYSKVETQYF.

This clonotype has more than one count but fewer than ten. V is TRBV5-1 and J is TRBJ2-1, with D maybe TRBD1 (5 bases). Per germline, CDR1 SGHRS and CDR2 YFSETQ. V dropped 0 bases and J dropped 5 bases, with 6 bases sitting between them. The CDR3 totals 13 residues. The CDR3 sequence: CASSLATDNEQFF. The CDR3 nucleotides read TGCGCCAGCAGCTTGGCGACAGACAATGAGCAGTTCTTC.

This clonotype occurred many times. The CDR3 region has the DNA TGCGCCAGCAGCCTTTTAGCGGGAGTTAACAATGAGCAGTTCTTC. It is translated as CASSLLAGVNNEQFF. The V and J genes are TRBV4-1 and TRBJ2-1; the match to TRBD2 covers 9 bases. Germline V lookup: CDR1 MGHRA, CDR2 YSYEKL. V gave up 4 bases and J gave up 5 bases; unmatched junction bases: 6. This CDR3 contains 15 residues.

This clonotype occurred a few times. The chain joins TRBV15 to TRBJ2-3; D is undetermined. This CDR3 region has 12 residues. The ends were cut back, 6 bases at V and 2 bases at J, with 6 bases in the middle. Germline V gene data show CDR1 as LNHNV and CDR2 as YYDKDF (reference sequence). The DNA of the CDR3 is TGTGCCACCAGTACAAACACAGATACGCAGTATTTT. Translating it yields CATSTNTDTQYF.

The chain combines TRBV4-2 with TRBJ1-4; tentative D call: TRBD1 (5 bases). CDR3 length: 16 amino acids. Trimming left V 0 bases short and J 5 bases short, with 13 bases between. The germline V gene encodes CDR1 LGHNA and CDR2 YNFKEQ. The CDR3 sequence: CASSQDPQGGNEKLFF. Written as DNA, the CDR3 is TGTGCCAGCAGCCAAGACCCCCAGGGTGGGAATGAAAAACTGTTTTTT.

The chain combines TRBV6-2 or TRBV6-3 with TRBJ2-7; D possibly matches TRBD1 or TRBD2 (7 bases each). Looked up from germline, CDR1 is MNHEY and CDR2 is SVGEGT. Between the trimmed V and J ends, which lost 0 bases and 2 bases, there was a span of 17 bases. This CDR3 has 17 amino acids. The CDR3, as DNA: TGTGCCAGCAGTTACTCGAGACAGGGAGGGATGGCCTACGAGCAGTACTTC. It yields the protein CASSYSRQGGMAYEQYF.

This clonotype was detected only a few times. The gene calls are TRBV28 and TRBJ1-6; tentative D call: TRBD1 (5 bases). Germline loops: CDR1 MDHEN, CDR2 SYDVKM. The CDR3 has 14 residues. Deletions cut 4 bases from V and 11 bases from J, with 15 bases between. CDR3 nucleotide sequence: TGTGCCAGCAGTTCGGGACTTCGCGGGACACCCCTCCACTTT. Protein: CASSSGLRGTPLHF.

The V gene is TRBV29-1, the J gene TRBJ2-3, with D perhaps assigned TRBD1 or TRBD2 (5 bases each). Germline V gives CDR1 SQVTM, CDR2 ANQGSEA. The CDR3 covers 15 residues. The ends were cut back, 6 bases at V and 4 bases at J, with 20 bases in the middle. DNA of the CDR3: TGCAGCGTCCGACCGACGGCAGGGAGTCCAGATACGCAGTATTTT. This translates into CSVRPTAGSPDTQYF.

The rearrangement links TRBV3-1 to TRBJ2-6; 7 nucleotides match TRBD1. The CDR3 contains 18 residues. Looked up from germline, CDR1 is LGHDT and CDR2 is YNNKEL (reference sequence). After removal of 1 base from V and 0 bases from J, the junction contained 6 bases not matched to a gene. CDR3 nucleotides: TGTGCCAGCAGCCAAGCGACAGGGACCCTCTCTGGGGCCAACGTCCTGACTTTC. Amino acid sequence: CASSQATGTLSGANVLTF.

Worth noting for this clonotype: This may come from a read error, since a much larger clone is one base off. The rearrangement links TRBV5-1 to TRBJ2-1; tentative D call: TRBD1 (6 bases). Germline V CDR1 and CDR2: SGHRS, YFSETQ. CDR3 length: 15 amino acids. CDR3 protein: CASSLDGGPYNEQLF. The CDR3 DNA sequence: TGCGCCAGCAGCTTGGATGGGGGCCCCTACAATGAGCAGCTCTTC.

The chain combines TRBV5-1 with TRBJ2-1; 9 bases agree with TRBD1. CDR3 length equals 13 residues. V shed 4 bases and J 9 bases; nucleotides not matched to a gene: 5. Germline CDR1 and CDR2: SGHRS and YFSETQ. CDR3: CASSGGQGFEQFF. In DNA form, the CDR3 reads TGCGCCAGCAGCGGTGGACAGGGGTTTGAGCAGTTCTTC.

The chain recombines TRBV7-2 with TRBJ1-5; D may be TRBD1 (6 bases). Germline lookup yields CDR1 SGHTA and CDR2 FQGNSA. CDR3 length: 13 residues. The V gene lost 5 bases and the J gene lost 5 bases, with 10 bases spanning the gap. Written as DNA, the CDR3 is TGTGCCAGCAGCAGGACAGCAGATCAGCCCCAGCATTTT. It yields the protein CASSRTADQPQHF. Full variable domain (remainder filled in from reference TRBV7-2 and TRBJ1-5): GAGVSQSPSNKVTEKGKDVELRCDPISGHTALYWYRQSLGQGLEFLIYFQGNSAPDKSGLPSDRFSAERTGGSVSTLTIQRTQQEDSAVYLCASSRTADQPQHFGDGTRLSIL.

The rearrangement links TRBV7-3 to TRBJ2-2, with 9 nucleotides matching TRBD1. CDR1 is SGHTA and CDR2 is FQGTGA in the germline V gene. The trim removed 4 bases at V and 7 bases at J, leaving 7 bases unmatched. The CDR3 extends over 15 amino acids. In DNA form, the CDR3 reads TGTGCCAGCAGCTCCGACAGGGGGGGCATCGGGGAGCTGTTTTTT. This translates into CASSSDRGGIGELFF.

DNA for the CDR3: TGTGCCAGCCACCTATTGGGGGCAGGCAACGAGCAGTACTTC. Its translation: CASHLLGAGNEQYF. This chain connects TRBV11-2 to TRBJ2-7; possibly TRBD1 for D (6 bases). V lost 8 bases, J lost 5 bases, and 19 bases lay in between. The CDR3 is 14 residues long. Per the germline V gene, CDR1 is SGHAT and CDR2 is FQNNGV.

This clonotype turned up a few times. The chain carries TRBV24-1 and TRBJ2-3; D call uncertain. There are 13 residues in the CDR3. CDR1 is KGHDR, CDR2 SFDVKD, per germline. V lost 4 bases and J lost 0, with 4 bases in between. The CDR3 DNA sequence: TGTGCCACCAGTGAAGCTAGCACAGATACGCAGTATTTT. Amino acid sequence: CATSEASTDTQYF.